The 8 T cell receptor beta chains given below trace back to one sample, sequenced in a study of cytomegalovirus exposure and HLA in healthy donors. Both 60 Vbeta primers and 13 Jbeta primers went into the PCR. Sequencing was performed with immunoSEQ multiplex PCR; in TCRdb, only in-frame clones are kept and a portion is missing. The sample contains approximately 150,000 clones, around 75% of which appear only once. What was sequenced was PBMCs. The receptor source for this set is a male donor in good health and CMV-seronegative.

This chain links TRBV15 with TRBJ1-5; 7 positions agree with TRBD1. Germline V lookup: CDR1 LNHNV, CDR2 YYDKDF (reference sequence). The CDR3 extends over 15 amino acids. The V segment lost 1 base and the J segment 7 bases; nucleotides outside the gene matches: 7. Here the CDR3 reads CATSRATQGLQPQHF. CDR3 sequence (DNA): TGTGCCACCAGCAGAGCGACACAGGGGCTGCAGCCCCAGCATTTT.

The V and J genes are TRBV6-6 and TRBJ1-6, with a tentative D call TRBD1 (5 bases). V lost 4 bases to trimming and J lost 7 bases, with 11 bases between them. CDR1 is MNHNY and CDR2 is SVGAGI in the germline V gene (reference sequence). The CDR3 is made up of 14 amino acids. The CDR3 nucleotides read TGTGCCAGCAGTTCACAGGACGGGAATTCACCCCTCCACTTT. It encodes CASSSQDGNSPLHF.

Here the CDR3 DNA reads TGTGCCAGCTCACCTTGGGACAGGGTCGACTCTGGAAACACCATATATTTT. It is translated as CASSPWDRVDSGNTIYF. The rearrangement uses TRBV18 and TRBJ1-3; 9 positions agree with TRBD1. The V segment lost 3 bases and the J segment 0 bases; nucleotides outside the gene matches: 6. The CDR3 contains 17 residues. Germline assignment: CDR1 KGHSH and CDR2 LQKENI.

The chain couples TRBV18 to TRBJ2-7, with 7 positions matching TRBD1. V lost 4 bases to trimming and J lost 0 bases; unmatched junction nucleotides: 9. CDR1 and CDR2 (germline): KGHSH, LQKENI. The CDR3 totals 16 residues. The CDR3 sequence: CASSRLGDRASYEQYF. In DNA, the CDR3 is TGTGCCAGCTCACGTCTAGGGGACAGAGCCTCCTACGAGCAGTACTTC.

This chain uses TRBV28 with TRBJ2-7; 8 bases align to TRBD2. With V trimmed by 6 bases and J by 3 bases, 10 bases remained unmatched. Germline V CDR1 and CDR2: MDHEN, SYDVKM. The CDR3 runs 15 residues. The CDR3 here is CASSPPRGGIYEQYF. The CDR3 region has the DNA TGTGCCAGCAGCCCCCCTCGCGGGGGGATCTACGAGCAGTACTTC.

A note on this clone: One end of the junction fails to match germline, which may point to a read error. In DNA, the CDR3 is TGCGCCAGCAGCCAAGAGTCGGGATACCGCTTCCACTTC. This gives the protein CASSQESGYRFHF. The chain employs TRBV4-3 and TRBJ2-4, with D perhaps TRBD2 (5 bases). The CDR3 is 13 amino acids. Per germline, CDR1 LGHNA and CDR2 YSLEER.

This chain connects TRBV4-1 to TRBJ1-3; unclear D gene. Trimming stripped 1 base from V and 0 bases from J, with 13 bases between. The germline V gene has CDR1 MGHRA and CDR2 YSYEKL. This CDR3 spans 17 amino acids. The CDR3 spells CASSQVRPTDSGNTIYF. CDR3 bases: TGCGCCAGCAGCCAAGTCAGGCCGACGGACTCTGGAAACACCATATATTTT.

This clone has a single count. The chain carries TRBV27 and TRBJ2-4; 14 positions agree with TRBD2. This CDR3 has 20 residues. The junction had 15 bases not matched to a gene; V was cut back by 3 bases and J by 5 bases. In germline, CDR1 is MNHEY, CDR2 SMNVEV (reference sequence). The CDR3 sequence is CASSLRLPGTSGSRENIQYF. The DNA of the CDR3 is TGTGCCAGCAGTTTGAGACTCCCCGGGACTAGCGGGAGTAGGGAAAACATTCAGTACTTC.